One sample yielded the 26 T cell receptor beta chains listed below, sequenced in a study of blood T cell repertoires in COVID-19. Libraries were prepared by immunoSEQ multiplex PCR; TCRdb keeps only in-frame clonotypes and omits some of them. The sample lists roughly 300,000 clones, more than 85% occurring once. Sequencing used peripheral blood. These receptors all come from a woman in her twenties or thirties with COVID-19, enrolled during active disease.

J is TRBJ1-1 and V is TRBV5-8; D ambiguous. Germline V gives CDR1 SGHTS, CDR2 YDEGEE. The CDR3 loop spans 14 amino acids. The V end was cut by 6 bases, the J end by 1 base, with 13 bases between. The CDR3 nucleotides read TGTGCCAGCACCCCGGGGAGAAGGAACACTGAAGCTTTCTTT. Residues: CASTPGRRNTEAFF. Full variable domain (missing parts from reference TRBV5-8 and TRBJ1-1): EAGVTQSPTHLIKTRGQQATLRCSPISGHTSVYWYQQALGLGLQFLLWYDEGEERNRGNFPPRFSGRQFPNYSSELNVNALELEDSALYLCASTPGRRNTEAFFGQGTRLTVV.

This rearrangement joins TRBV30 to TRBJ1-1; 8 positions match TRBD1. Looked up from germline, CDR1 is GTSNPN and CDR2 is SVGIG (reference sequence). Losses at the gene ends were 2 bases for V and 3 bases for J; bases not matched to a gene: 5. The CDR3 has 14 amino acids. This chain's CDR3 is CAWSMSQGDTEAFF. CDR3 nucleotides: TGTGCCTGGAGTATGTCACAGGGGGACACTGAAGCTTTCTTT.

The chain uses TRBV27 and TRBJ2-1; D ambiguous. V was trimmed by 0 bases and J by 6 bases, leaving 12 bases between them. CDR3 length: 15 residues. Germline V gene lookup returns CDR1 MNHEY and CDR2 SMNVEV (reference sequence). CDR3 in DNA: TGTGCCAGCAGTTTATCAGCTCCTACGTTCAATGAGCAGTTCTTC. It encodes CASSLSAPTFNEQFF.

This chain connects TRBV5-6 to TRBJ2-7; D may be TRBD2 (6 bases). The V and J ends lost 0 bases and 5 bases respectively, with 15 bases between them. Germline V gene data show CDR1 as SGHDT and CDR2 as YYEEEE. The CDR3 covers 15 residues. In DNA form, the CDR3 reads TGTGCCAGCAGCTTGGTTGGGGGAGGAGGTAACGAGCAGTACTTC. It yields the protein CASSLVGGGGNEQYF.

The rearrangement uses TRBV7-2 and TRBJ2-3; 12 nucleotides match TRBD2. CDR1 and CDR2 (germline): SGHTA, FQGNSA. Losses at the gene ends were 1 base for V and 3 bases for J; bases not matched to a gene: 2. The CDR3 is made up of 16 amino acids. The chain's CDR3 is CASSLVGTSGTDTQYF. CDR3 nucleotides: TGTGCCAGCAGCTTAGTTGGGACTAGCGGGACAGATACGCAGTATTTT.

The DNA for the CDR3 is TGTGCCAGCAGCCCTGGGACAGGGAAGCCCAACACTGAAGCTTTCTTT. It encodes CASSPGTGKPNTEAFF. The rearrangement joins TRBV5-6 to TRBJ1-1; 9 nucleotides agree with TRBD1. The germline gives CDR1 SGHDT, CDR2 YYEEEE. Losses at the gene ends were 4 bases for V and 2 bases for J; bases not matched to a gene: 9. CDR3 size: 16 residues.

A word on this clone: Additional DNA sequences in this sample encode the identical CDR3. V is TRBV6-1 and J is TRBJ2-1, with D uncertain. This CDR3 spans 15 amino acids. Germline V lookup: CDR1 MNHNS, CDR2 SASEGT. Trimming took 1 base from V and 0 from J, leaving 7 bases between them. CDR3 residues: CASSEDSSSYNEQFF. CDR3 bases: TGTGCCAGCAGTGAAGATTCCAGCTCCTACAATGAGCAGTTCTTC.

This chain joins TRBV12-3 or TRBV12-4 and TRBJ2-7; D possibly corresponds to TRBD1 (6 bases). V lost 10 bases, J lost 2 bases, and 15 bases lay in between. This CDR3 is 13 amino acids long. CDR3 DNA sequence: TGTGCCACCGGACAGCACCCAACCTACGAGCAGTACTTC. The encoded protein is CATGQHPTYEQYF.

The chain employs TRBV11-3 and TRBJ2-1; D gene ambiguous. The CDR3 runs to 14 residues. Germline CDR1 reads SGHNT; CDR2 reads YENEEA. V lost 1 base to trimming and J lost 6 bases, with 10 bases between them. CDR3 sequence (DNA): TGTGCCAGCAGCTTAGGGCCGGCAGGCAATGAGCAGTTCTTC. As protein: CASSLGPAGNEQFF.

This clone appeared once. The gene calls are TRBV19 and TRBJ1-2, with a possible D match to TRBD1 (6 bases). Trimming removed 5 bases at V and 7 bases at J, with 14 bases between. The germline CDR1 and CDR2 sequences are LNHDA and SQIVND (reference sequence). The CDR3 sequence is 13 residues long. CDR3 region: CASSPGDRSGYTF. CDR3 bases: TGTGCCAGTAGTCCAGGTGACAGGTCTGGCTACACCTTC.

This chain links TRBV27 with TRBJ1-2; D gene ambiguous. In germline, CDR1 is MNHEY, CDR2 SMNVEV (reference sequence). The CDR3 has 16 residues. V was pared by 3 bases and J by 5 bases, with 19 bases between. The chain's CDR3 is CASSFIEGWTAYGYTF. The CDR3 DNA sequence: TGTGCCAGCAGTTTTATCGAAGGGTGGACTGCGTATGGCTACACCTTC.

CDR3 in amino acids: CSLRDTSTDTQYF. In nucleotides, the CDR3 is TGCAGCCTCCGGGACACAAGCACAGATACGCAGTATTTT. The chain links TRBV29-1 to TRBJ2-3; perhaps TRBD1 as D (6 bases). The V gene lost 8 bases and the J gene lost 0 bases, with 12 bases spanning the gap. The CDR3 is 13 amino acids. Germline-derived CDR1 and CDR2 are SQVTM and ANQGSEA.

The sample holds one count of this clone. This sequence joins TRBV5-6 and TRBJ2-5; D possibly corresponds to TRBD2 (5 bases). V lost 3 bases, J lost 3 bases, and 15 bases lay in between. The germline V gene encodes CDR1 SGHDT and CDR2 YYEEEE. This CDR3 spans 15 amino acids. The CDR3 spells CASSSTSGGEETQYF. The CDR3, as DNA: TGTGCCAGCAGCTCGACATCAGGAGGAGAAGAGACCCAGTACTTC.

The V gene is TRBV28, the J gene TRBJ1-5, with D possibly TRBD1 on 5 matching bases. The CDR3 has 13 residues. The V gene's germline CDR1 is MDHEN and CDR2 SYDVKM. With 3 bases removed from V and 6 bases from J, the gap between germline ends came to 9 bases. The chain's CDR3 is CASSLRGPQPQHF. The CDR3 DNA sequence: TGTGCCAGCAGTTTGCGGGGCCCTCAGCCCCAGCATTTT. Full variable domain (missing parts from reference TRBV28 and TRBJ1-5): DVKVTQSSRYLVKRTGEKVFLECVQDMDHENMFWYRQDPGLGLRLIYFSYDVKMKEKGDIPEGYSVSREKKERFSLILESASTNQTSMYLCASSLRGPQPQHFGDGTRLSIL.

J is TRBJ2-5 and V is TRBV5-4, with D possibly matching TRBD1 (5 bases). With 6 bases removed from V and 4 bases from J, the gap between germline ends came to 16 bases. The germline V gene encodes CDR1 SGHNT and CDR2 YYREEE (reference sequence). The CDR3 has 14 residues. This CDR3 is CASTPQGLGETQYF. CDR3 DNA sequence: TGTGCCAGCACCCCCCAGGGCCTGGGAGAGACCCAGTACTTC.

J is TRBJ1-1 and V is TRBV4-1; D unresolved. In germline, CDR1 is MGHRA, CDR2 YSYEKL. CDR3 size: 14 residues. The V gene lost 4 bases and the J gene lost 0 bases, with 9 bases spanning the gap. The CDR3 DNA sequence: TGCGCCAGCAGCCTCAGGCAAATGAACACTGAAGCTTTCTTT. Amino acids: CASSLRQMNTEAFF.

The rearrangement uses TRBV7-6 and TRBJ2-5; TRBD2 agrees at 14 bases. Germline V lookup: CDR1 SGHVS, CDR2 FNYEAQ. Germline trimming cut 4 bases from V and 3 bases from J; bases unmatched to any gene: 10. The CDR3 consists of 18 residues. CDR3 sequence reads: CASSSPGTSGRREETQYF. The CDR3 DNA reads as TGTGCCAGCAGCTCACCCGGGACTAGCGGGAGAAGGGAAGAGACCCAGTACTTC.

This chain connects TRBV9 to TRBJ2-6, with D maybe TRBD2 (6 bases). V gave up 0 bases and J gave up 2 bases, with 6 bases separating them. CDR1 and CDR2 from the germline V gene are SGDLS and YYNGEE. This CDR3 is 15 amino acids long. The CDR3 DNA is TGTGCCAGCAGCGTAGGCGGGACTGGGGCCAACGTCCTGACTTTC. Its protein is CASSVGGTGANVLTF. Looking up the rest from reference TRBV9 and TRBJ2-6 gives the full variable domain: DSGVTQTPKHLITATGQRVTLRCSPRSGDLSVYWYQQSLDQGLQFLIQYYNGEERAKGNILERFSAQQFPDLHSELNLSSLELGDSALYFCASSVGGTGANVLTFGAGSRLTVL.

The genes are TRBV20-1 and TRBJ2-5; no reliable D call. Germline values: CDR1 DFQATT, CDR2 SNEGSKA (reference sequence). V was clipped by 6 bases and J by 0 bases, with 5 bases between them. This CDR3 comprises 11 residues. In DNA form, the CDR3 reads TGCAGTGCCTACTACCAAGAGACCCAGTACTTC. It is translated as CSAYYQETQYF.

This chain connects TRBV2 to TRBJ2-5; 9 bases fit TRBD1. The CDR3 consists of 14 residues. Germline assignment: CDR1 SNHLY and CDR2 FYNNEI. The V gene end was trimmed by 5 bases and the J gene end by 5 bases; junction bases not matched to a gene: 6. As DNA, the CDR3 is TGTGCCAGCAGTCAGGACAGGGGCGGGGAGACCCAGTACTTC. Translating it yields CASSQDRGGETQYF.

CDR3 bases: TGTGCCAGCAGTGAGGGACTAGCGGGAGGGGAGGATACGCAGTATTTT. It codes for CASSEGLAGGEDTQYF. The chain employs TRBV6-1 and TRBJ2-3; 16 nucleotides match TRBD2. V was pared by 3 bases and J by 6 bases, with 3 bases of the junction left unmatched. This CDR3 is 16 amino acids long. Germline CDR1 reads MNHNS; CDR2 reads SASEGT.

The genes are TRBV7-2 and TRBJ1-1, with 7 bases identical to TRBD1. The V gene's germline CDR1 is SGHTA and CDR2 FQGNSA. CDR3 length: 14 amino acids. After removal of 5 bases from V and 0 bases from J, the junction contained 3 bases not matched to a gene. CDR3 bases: TGTGCCAGCAGCCCCGGGACAGTGAACACTGAAGCTTTCTTT. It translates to CASSPGTVNTEAFF.

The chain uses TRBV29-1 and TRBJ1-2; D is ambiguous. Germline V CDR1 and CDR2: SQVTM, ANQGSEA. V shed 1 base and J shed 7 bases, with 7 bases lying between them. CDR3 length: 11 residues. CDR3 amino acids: CSVEGGSGYTF. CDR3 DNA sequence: TGCAGCGTTGAAGGAGGAAGTGGCTACACCTTC.

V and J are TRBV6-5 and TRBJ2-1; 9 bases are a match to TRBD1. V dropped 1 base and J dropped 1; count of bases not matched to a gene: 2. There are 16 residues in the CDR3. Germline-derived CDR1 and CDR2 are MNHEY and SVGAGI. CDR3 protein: CASSYWGQGSYNEQFF. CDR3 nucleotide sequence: TGTGCCAGCAGTTACTGGGGACAGGGTTCCTACAATGAGCAGTTCTTC.

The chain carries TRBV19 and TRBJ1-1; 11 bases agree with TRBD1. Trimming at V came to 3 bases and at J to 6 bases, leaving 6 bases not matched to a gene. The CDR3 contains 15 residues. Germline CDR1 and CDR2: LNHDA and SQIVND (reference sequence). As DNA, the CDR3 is TGTGCCAGTAGTATCGTAGGGACAGGGGGGTCTGAAGCTTTCTTT. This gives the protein CASSIVGTGGSEAFF.

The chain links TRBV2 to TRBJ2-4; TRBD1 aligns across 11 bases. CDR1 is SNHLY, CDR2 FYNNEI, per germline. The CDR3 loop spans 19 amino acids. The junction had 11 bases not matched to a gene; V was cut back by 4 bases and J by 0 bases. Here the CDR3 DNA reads TGTGCCAGCAGTGTCCAACTCCCGGGACAGGGGGGAGCCAAAAACATTCAGTACTTC. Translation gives CASSVQLPGQGGAKNIQYF.